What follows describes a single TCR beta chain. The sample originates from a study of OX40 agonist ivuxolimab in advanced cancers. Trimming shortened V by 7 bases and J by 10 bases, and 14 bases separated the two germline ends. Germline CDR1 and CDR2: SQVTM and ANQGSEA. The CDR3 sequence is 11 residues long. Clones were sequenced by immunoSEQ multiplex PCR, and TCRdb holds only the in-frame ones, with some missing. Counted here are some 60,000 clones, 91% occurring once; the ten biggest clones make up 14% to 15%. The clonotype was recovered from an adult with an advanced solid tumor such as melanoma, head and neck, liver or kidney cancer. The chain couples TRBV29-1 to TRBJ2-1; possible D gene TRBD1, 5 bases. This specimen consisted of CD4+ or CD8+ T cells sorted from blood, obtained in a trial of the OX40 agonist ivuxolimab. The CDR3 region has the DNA TGCAGCGGGAGACAGCTCGGGGAGCAGTTCTTC. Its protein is CSGRQLGEQFF.